Each of the 21 T cell receptor beta chains below was sequenced from the same sample in a study of T-cell reconstitution after alpha-beta-depleted transplantation in children. Preparing the TCRbeta library involved the use of unique molecular identifiers. TCRdb passed the PCR reads through MiXCR, listing each CDR3 protein once. The sample records some 120,000 distinct CDR3 sequences, around a tenth being singletons. The sample here was PBMCs, mostly from graft donor cells, taken 180 days after TCRalphabeta/CD19-depleted stem cell transplant. These receptors were taken from a girl in the first two years of life who had a stem cell transplant for combined immunodeficiency, so the T cells may come from the graft donor.

This clonotype was observed a few times. This rearrangement joins TRBV5-1 to TRBJ2-3; D call uncertain. This CDR3 comprises 14 residues. Trimming removed 0 bases at V and 4 bases at J, with 9 bases between. CDR1 is SGHRS, CDR2 YFSETQ, per germline. CDR3: CASSLAVVSDTQYF. The CDR3 nucleotides are TGCGCCAGCAGCTTGGCCGTCGTCTCAGATACGCAGTATTTT.

This clonotype was counted many times. The chain couples TRBV12-3 or TRBV12-4 to TRBJ2-7; 10 bases are shared with TRBD2. V shed 1 base and J 5 bases; nucleotides not matched to a gene: 5. This CDR3 comprises 15 residues. The CDR3 is CASSLGLAGKNEQYF. In DNA, the CDR3 is TGTGCCAGCAGTTTAGGACTAGCGGGCAAGAACGAGCAGTACTTC.

At least ten counts were recorded for this clonotype. The chain carries TRBV9 and TRBJ2-1, with a tentative D call TRBD2 (6 bases). Germline loops: CDR1 SGDLS, CDR2 YYNGEE. CDR3 length: 16 residues. With 0 bases removed from V and 9 bases from J, the gap between germline ends came to 19 bases. This chain's CDR3 is CASSVGGDPRAGEQFF. CDR3 nucleotides: TGTGCCAGCAGCGTAGGGGGGGATCCCCGAGCGGGTGAGCAGTTCTTC.

This chain connects TRBV27 to TRBJ2-7; TRBD1 aligns across 8 bases. This CDR3 is 17 amino acids long. CDR1 is MNHEY and CDR2 is SMNVEV in the germline V gene (reference sequence). V lost 0 bases to trimming and J lost 0 bases; unmatched junction nucleotides: 7. The CDR3 loop is CASSLSVTGAYSYEQYF. The CDR3 bases are TGTGCCAGCAGTTTATCGGTGACAGGGGCTTACTCCTACGAGCAGTACTTC.

The rearrangement joins TRBV6-2 or TRBV6-3 to TRBJ1-3; TRBD1 matches at 8 bases. This CDR3 is built from 14 residues. The germline gives CDR1 MNHEY, CDR2 SVGEGT. V was pared by 6 bases and J by 2 bases, with 3 bases of the junction left unmatched. This CDR3 is CASRRTGTGNTIYF. The CDR3 DNA is TGTGCCAGCAGGAGGACAGGGACTGGAAACACCATATATTTT.

This clonotype was detected only a few times. The chain is built from TRBV20-1 and TRBJ2-7, with 7 positions matching TRBD1. In germline, CDR1 is DFQATT, CDR2 SNEGSKA (reference sequence). Unmatched junction bases numbered 9, after V lost 0 bases and J lost 10 bases. This CDR3 comprises 13 residues. The CDR3 coding sequence is TGCAGTGCTAGAGATAGGCTCGAGGGGGCACAGTACTTC. This codes for CSARDRLEGAQYF.

CDR3 region: CASSLGQGLSYEQYF. The CDR3 DNA is TGTGCCAGCAGCTTAGGGCAGGGGCTCTCCTACGAGCAGTACTTC. The chain recombines TRBV7-9 with TRBJ2-7; D may be TRBD1 (6 bases). CDR1 is SEHNR and CDR2 is FQNEAQ in the germline V gene (reference sequence). V dropped 1 base and J dropped 0 bases, with 10 bases sitting between them. This CDR3 region has 15 residues.

This clonotype appeared once. This sequence joins TRBV5-1 and TRBJ1-3, with 7 nucleotides matching TRBD1. The V gene end was trimmed by 2 bases and the J gene end by 4 bases; junction bases not matched to a gene: 3. Germline V lookup: CDR1 SGHRS, CDR2 YFSETQ. The CDR3 length is 14 residues. This CDR3 reads CASSFTGAGNTIYF. CDR3 DNA: TGCGCCAGCAGCTTCACAGGGGCAGGAAACACCATATATTTT.

This clonotype was observed at least ten times. The V call is TRBV28, the J call TRBJ2-7, with 8 nucleotides matching TRBD1. After removal of 3 bases from V and 7 bases from J, the junction contained 8 bases not matched to a gene. The germline V gene has CDR1 MDHEN and CDR2 SYDVKM. This CDR3 contains 14 residues. CDR3 in amino acids: CASSLQGALGEQYF. The CDR3 nucleotides read TGTGCCAGCAGTTTGCAGGGGGCTTTGGGGGAGCAGTACTTC.

Only a few counts were recorded for this clonotype. The chain joins TRBV18 to TRBJ1-3; D might be TRBD1 (6 bases). This CDR3 spans 14 amino acids. Trimming took off 2 bases at V and 3 bases at J, with 8 bases between the two ends. Germline V gives CDR1 KGHSH, CDR2 LQKENI. The CDR3 DNA follows: TGTGCCAGCTCACCAACAGGGTATGGAAACACCATATATTTT. Its protein product is CASSPTGYGNTIYF. Full variable domain (outside the CDR3, taken from reference TRBV18 and TRBJ1-3): NAGVMQNPRHLVRRRGQEARLRCSPMKGHSHVYWYRQLPEEGLKFMVYLQKENIIDESGMPKERFSAEFPKEGPSILRIQQVVRGDSAAYFCASSPTGYGNTIYFGEGSWLTVV.

The chain carries TRBV11-2 and TRBJ2-7; the D call may be TRBD1 or TRBD2 (5 bases each). Trimming shortened V by 6 bases and J by 6 bases, and 21 bases separated the two germline ends. CDR1 SGHAT and CDR2 FQNNGV come from the germline V gene. There are 15 residues in the CDR3. CDR3 DNA: TGTGCCAGCAGAACCCACCGGGACGGCCACGGCGAGCAGTACTTC. As protein: CASRTHRDGHGEQYF.

This chain joins TRBV27 and TRBJ2-7; D is undetermined. CDR1 is MNHEY, CDR2 SMNVEV, per germline (reference sequence). V lost 0 bases and J 3 bases, leaving 9 bases between the germline ends. This CDR3 contains 14 residues. CDR3 in amino acids: CASSLSSSIYEQYF. DNA of the CDR3: TGTGCCAGCAGTTTATCGAGCTCAATCTACGAGCAGTACTTC.

In regard to this clonotype: This may arise from a read error, as a much more abundant clone is one base away. The chain is built from TRBV7-3 and TRBJ2-6, with a possible D match to TRBD1 (5 bases). The CDR3 covers 16 residues. Germline V gives CDR1 SGHTA, CDR2 FQGTGA. The CDR3 bases are TGTGCCAGCAGCTCAAGGGGTAATGCTGGGGCCAACGCCCTGACTTTC. Its translation is CASSSRGNAGANALTF.

This clonotype was observed a few times. The chain employs TRBV29-1 and TRBJ2-5; the D is unclear. V was shortened by 5 bases and J by 0 bases, with 7 bases between the two germline ends. Germline values: CDR1 SQVTM, CDR2 ANQGSEA. The CDR3 sequence is 12 residues long. This chain's CDR3 is CSVFPYQETQYF. CDR3 nucleotides: TGCAGCGTTTTCCCGTACCAAGAGACCCAGTACTTC.

This chain links TRBV7-2 with TRBJ1-5; unclear D gene. The CDR3 length is 15 residues. V was trimmed by 1 base and J by 0 bases, leaving 7 bases between them. Germline V gene data show CDR1 as SGHTA and CDR2 as FQGNSA. This chain's CDR3 is CASSLGANSNQPQHF. Written as DNA, the CDR3 is TGTGCCAGCAGCTTAGGGGCTAATAGCAATCAGCCCCAGCATTTT.

This rearrangement joins TRBV5-1 to TRBJ2-7, with a possible D match to TRBD1 (6 bases). This CDR3 is built from 16 residues. V gave up 0 bases and J gave up 2 bases, with 15 bases separating them. Looked up from germline, CDR1 is SGHRS and CDR2 is YFSETQ. In nucleotides, the CDR3 is TGCGCCAGCAGCTTGGGGCTTACAGGGAATACCTACGAGCAGTACTTC. This encodes CASSLGLTGNTYEQYF.

This clonotype was observed a few times. V and J are TRBV29-1 and TRBJ2-1; TRBD1 matches 10 bases. The trim removed 4 bases at V and 4 bases at J, leaving 1 base unmatched. The length of the CDR3 is 13 residues. The V gene's germline CDR1 is SQVTM and CDR2 ANQGSEA. CDR3: CSVAGQGYNEQFF. CDR3 coding DNA: TGCAGCGTTGCGGGACAGGGGTACAATGAGCAGTTCTTC.

The CDR3 DNA reads TGCGCCAGCAGCCAACTTAGGGGGGGGAACACTGAAGCTTTCTTT. Encoded protein: CASSQLRGGNTEAFF. The rearrangement uses TRBV4-1 and TRBJ1-1; TRBD1 is a possible D gene (6 bases). The length of the CDR3 is 15 residues. V lost 2 bases and J 1 base, leaving 11 bases between the germline ends. Germline CDR1 and CDR2: MGHRA and YSYEKL.

The chain has TRBV10-3 and TRBJ2-1; perhaps D is TRBD1 or TRBD2 (5 bases each). V was cut by 6 bases and J by 4 bases, with 10 bases left in between. CDR3 length: 13 amino acids. Germline V gene data show CDR1 as ENHRY and CDR2 as SYGVKD. The CDR3 sequence is CAIRGVRYNEQFF. The CDR3 DNA reads TGTGCCATCAGGGGGGTTCGGTACAATGAGCAGTTCTTC.

The V call is TRBV5-1, the J call TRBJ2-7; 8 bases line up with TRBD2. Germline V gene data show CDR1 as SGHRS and CDR2 as YFSETQ. Losses at the gene ends were 2 bases for V and 4 bases for J; bases not matched to a gene: 11. The CDR3 has 16 residues. The CDR3 sequence is CASSFSPGLEAYEQYF. The CDR3 nucleotides read TGCGCCAGCAGCTTTAGTCCGGGACTAGAGGCGTACGAGCAGTACTTC.

This chain connects TRBV11-2 to TRBJ2-1, with no clear D. The CDR3 runs to 12 residues. The germline CDR1 and CDR2 sequences are SGHAT and FQNNGV. V was cut by 2 bases and J by 7 bases, with 6 bases left in between. CDR3 bases: TGTGCCAGCAGCTTAAGGCGAAATGAGCAGTTCTTC. This translates into CASSLRRNEQFF.